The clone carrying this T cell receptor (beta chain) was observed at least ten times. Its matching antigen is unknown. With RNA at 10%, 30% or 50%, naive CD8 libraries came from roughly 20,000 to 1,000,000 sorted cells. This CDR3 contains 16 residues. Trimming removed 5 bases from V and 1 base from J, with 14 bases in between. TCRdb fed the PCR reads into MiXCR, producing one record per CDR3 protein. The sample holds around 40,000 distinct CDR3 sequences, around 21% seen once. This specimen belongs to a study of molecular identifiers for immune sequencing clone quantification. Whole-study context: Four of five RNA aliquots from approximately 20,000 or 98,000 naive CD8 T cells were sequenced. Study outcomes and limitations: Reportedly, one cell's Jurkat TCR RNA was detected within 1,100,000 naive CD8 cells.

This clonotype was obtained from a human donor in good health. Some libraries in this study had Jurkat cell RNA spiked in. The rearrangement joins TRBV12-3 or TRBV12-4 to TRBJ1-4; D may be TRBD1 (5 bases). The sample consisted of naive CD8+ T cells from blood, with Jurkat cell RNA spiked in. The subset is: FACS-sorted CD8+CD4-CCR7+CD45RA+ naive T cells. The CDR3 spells CASSEGMRGTNEKLFF. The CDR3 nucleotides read TGTGCCAGCAGTGAGGGTATGAGGGGAACTAATGAAAAACTGTTTTTT.